Below, one T cell receptor beta chain is given with its context. Source study methods: Nucleated cell number was recorded as an estimate derived from reference gene primer amplification. Method: immunoSEQ multiplex PCR; TCRdb's copy keeps in-frame clones and lacks some. That table is the source of V, J and clone size, and D and trimming were worked out from the DNA. The sample has more than 70,000 clones, 80% to 95% seen once; the top ten hold approximately 0.74%. This record belongs to a study of blood T cell repertoires in COVID-19. Study overall: The United States, Italy and Spain supplied acute and convalescent COVID-19 samples. T cells, B-cell-depleted T cells, or PBMCs provided the cDNA or gDNA that served as material.

With 5 bases removed from V and 0 bases from J, the gap between germline ends came to 23 bases. The germline gives CDR1 MRHNA, CDR2 SNTAGT. The CDR3 loop spans 19 amino acids. Input material: peripheral blood. This sequence was found in a woman aged 80 or over with acute or convalescent COVID-19. The chain links TRBV6-4 to TRBJ1-5; D may be TRBD1 (6 bases). Here the CDR3 reads CASSTGTPNPDYSNQPQHF. As DNA, the CDR3 is TGTGCCAGCAGTACAGGGACACCAAACCCCGATTATAGCAATCAGCCCCAGCATTTT.